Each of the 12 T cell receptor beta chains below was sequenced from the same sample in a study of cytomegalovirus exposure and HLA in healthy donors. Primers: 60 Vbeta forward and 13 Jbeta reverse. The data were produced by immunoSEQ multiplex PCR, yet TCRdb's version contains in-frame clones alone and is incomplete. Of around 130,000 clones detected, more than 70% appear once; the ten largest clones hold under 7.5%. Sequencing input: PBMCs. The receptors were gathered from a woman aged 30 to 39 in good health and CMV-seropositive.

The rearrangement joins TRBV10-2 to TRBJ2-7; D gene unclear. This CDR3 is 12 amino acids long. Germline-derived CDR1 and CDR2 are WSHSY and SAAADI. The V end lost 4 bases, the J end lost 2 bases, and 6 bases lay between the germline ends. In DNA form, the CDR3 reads TGCGCCAGCAGTGTTTCCACCTACGAGCAGTACTTC. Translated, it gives CASSVSTYEQYF.

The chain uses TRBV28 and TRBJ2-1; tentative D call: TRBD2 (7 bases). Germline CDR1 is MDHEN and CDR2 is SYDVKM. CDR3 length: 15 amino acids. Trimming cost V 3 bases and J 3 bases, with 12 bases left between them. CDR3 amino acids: CASSFGGANYNEQFF. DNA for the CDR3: TGTGCCAGCAGTTTTGGGGGGGCCAACTACAATGAGCAGTTCTTC.

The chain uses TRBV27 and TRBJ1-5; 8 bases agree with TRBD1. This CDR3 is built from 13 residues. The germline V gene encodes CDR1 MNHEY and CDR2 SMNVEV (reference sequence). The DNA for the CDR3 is TGTGCTCGATTTTGGACAGGGATAGAGCCCCAGCATTTT. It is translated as CARFWTGIEPQHF.

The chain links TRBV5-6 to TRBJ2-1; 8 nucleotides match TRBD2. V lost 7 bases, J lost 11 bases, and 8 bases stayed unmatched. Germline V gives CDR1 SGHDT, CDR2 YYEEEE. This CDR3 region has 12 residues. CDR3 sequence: CASALAGGQQFF. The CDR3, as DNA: TGTGCCAGCGCCCTCGCGGGGGGCCAGCAGTTCTTC.

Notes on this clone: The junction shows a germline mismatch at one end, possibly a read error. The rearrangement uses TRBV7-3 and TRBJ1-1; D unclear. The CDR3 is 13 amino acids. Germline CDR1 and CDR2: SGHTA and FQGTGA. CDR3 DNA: TGTGCCAGCAGCAACCAAATGAACAGTGAAGCTTTCTTT. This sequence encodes CASSNQMNSEAFF.

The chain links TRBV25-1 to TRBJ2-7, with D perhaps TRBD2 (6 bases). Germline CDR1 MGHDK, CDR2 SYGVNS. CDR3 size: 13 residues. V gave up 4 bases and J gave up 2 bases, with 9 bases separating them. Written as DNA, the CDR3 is TGTGCCAGCAGTGTGGCGGGGACCTACGAGCAGTACTTC. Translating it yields CASSVAGTYEQYF.

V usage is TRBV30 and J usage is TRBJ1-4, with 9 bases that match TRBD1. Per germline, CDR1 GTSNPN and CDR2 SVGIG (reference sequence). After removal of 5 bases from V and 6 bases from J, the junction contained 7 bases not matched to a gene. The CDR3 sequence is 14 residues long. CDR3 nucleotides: TGTGCCTGGGCCCCGGGACAGGGATATGAAAAACTGTTTTTT. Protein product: CAWAPGQGYEKLFF.

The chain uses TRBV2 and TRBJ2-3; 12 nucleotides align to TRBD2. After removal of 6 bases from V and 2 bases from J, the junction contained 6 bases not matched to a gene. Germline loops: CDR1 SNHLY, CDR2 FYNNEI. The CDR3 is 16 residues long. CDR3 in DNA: TGTGCCAGCAGCCAAAGGACTAGCGGGGTCACAGATACGCAGTATTTT. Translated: CASSQRTSGVTDTQYF.

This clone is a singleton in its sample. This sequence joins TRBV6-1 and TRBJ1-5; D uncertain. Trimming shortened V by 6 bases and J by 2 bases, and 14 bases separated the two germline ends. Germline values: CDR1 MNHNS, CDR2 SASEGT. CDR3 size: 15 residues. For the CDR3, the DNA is TGTGCCAGCAGAGCCTCCCCCACGGGCAATCAGCCCCAGCATTTT. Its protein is CASRASPTGNQPQHF.

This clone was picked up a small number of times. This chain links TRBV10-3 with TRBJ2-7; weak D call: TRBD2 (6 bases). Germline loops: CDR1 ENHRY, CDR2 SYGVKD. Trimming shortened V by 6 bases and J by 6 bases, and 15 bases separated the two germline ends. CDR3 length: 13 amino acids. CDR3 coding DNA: TGTGCCATCAGCTGGCGGGACGGGGGCGAGCAGTACTTC. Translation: CAISWRDGGEQYF.

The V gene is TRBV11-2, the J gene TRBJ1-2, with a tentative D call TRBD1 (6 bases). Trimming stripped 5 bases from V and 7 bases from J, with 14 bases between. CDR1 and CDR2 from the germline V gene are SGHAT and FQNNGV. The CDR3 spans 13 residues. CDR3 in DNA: TGTGCCAGCAGCCCTCAGGGGAGTGGTGGCTACACCTTC. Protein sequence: CASSPQGSGGYTF.

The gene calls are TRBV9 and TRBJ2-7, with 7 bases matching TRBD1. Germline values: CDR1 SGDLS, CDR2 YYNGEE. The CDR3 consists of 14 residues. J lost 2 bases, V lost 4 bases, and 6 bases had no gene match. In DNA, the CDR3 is TGTGCCAGCAGCTCTGGGGACAGCCCCTACGAGCAGTACTTC. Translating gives CASSSGDSPYEQYF.